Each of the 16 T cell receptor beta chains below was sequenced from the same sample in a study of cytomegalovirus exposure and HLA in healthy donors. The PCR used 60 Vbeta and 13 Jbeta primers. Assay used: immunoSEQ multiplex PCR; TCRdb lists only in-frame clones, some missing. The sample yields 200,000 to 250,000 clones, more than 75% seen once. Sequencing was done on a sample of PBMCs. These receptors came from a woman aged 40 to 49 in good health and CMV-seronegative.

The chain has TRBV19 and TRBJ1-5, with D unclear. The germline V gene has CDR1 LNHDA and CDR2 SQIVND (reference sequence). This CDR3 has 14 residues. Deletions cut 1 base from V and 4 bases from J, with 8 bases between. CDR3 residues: CASSIVGVNQPQHF. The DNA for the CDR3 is TGTGCCAGTAGTATAGTCGGAGTGAATCAGCCCCAGCATTTT.

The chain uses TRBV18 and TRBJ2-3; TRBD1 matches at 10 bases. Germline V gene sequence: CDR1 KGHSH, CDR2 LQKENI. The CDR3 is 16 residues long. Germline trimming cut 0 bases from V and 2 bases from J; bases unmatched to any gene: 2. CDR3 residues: CASSPPGQGNTDTQYF. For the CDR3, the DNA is TGTGCCAGCTCACCACCGGGACAGGGGAACACAGATACGCAGTATTTT.

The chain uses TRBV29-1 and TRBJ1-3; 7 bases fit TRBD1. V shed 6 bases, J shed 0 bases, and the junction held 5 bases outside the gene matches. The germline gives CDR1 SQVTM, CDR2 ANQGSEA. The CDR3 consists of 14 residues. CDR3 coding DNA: TGCAGCGTGGCGACAGGGAACTCTGGAAACACCATATATTTT. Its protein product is CSVATGNSGNTIYF.

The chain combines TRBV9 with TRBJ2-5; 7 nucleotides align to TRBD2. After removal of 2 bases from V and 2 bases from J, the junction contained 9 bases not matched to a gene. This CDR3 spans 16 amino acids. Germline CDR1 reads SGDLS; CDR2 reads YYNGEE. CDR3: CASSVSGAGGQETQYF. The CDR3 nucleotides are TGTGCCAGCAGCGTGTCCGGGGCCGGGGGGCAAGAGACCCAGTACTTC.

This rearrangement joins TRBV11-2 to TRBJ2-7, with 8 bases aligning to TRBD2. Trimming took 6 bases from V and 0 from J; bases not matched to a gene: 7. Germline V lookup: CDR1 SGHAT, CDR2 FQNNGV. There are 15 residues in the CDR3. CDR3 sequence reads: CASSPSGGSSYEQYF. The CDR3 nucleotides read TGTGCCAGCAGTCCGAGCGGGGGTTCCTCCTACGAGCAGTACTTC.

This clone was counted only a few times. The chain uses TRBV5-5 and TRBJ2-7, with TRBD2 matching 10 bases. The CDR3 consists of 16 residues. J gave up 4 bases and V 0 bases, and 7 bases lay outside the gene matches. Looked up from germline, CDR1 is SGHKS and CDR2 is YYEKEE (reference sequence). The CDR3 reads CASSLAPLAGLYEQYF. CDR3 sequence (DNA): TGTGCCAGCAGCTTGGCCCCACTAGCGGGATTGTACGAGCAGTACTTC.

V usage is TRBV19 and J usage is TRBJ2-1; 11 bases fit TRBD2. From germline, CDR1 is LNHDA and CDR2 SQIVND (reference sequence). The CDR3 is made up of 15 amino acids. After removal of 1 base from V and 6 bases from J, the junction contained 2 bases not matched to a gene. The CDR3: CASSIASGGFNEQFF. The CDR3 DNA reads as TGTGCCAGTAGTATAGCTAGCGGGGGGTTCAATGAGCAGTTCTTC.

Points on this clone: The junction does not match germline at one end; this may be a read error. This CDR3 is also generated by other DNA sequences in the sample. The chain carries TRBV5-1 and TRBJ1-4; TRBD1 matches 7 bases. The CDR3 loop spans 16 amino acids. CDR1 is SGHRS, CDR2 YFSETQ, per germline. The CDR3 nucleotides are TGCGCCAGCAGCGAAGGGGGCAGGTCAACCAATGAAAAACTGTTTTTT. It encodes CASSEGGRSTNEKLFF.

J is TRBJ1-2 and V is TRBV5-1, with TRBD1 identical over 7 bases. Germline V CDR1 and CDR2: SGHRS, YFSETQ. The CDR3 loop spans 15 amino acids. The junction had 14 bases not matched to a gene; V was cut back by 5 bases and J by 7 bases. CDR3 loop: CASRQGQRFLGGYTF. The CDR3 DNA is TGCGCCAGCAGACAGGGACAGCGGTTTCTCGGTGGCTACACCTTC.

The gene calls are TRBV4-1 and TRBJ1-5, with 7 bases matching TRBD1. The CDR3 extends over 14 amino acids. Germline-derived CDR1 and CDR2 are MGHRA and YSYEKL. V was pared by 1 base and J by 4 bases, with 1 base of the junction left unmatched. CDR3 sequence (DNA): TGCGCCAGCAGCCAAGTGACAGGGAATCAGCCCCAGCATTTT. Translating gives CASSQVTGNQPQHF.

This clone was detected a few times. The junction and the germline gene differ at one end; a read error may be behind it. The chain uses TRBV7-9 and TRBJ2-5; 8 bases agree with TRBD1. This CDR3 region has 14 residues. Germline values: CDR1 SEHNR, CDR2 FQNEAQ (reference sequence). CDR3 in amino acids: CSSSSDRGQETQYF. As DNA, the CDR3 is TGTTCCAGCAGCTCCGACAGGGGCCAAGAGACCCAGTACTTC.

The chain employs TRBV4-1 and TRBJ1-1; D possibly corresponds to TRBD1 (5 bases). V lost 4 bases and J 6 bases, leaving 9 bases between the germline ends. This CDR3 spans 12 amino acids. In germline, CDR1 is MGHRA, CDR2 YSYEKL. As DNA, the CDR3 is TGCGCCAGCAGCCGCCGGGGGGCTGAAGCTTTCTTT. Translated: CASSRRGAEAFF.

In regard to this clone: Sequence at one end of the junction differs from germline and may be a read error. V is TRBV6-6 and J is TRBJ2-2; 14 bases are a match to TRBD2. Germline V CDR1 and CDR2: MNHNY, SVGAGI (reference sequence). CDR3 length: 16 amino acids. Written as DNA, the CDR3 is TGTGCCACCTATCCGGGACTAGCGGGAGAGGTCGGGGAGCTGTCTTTT. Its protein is CATYPGLAGEVGELSF.

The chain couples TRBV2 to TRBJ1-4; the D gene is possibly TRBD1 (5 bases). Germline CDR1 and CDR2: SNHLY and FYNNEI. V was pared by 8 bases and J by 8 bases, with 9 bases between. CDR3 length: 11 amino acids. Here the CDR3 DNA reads TGTGCCAGCGGACGACAGGAAAAACTGTTTTTT. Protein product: CASGRQEKLFF.

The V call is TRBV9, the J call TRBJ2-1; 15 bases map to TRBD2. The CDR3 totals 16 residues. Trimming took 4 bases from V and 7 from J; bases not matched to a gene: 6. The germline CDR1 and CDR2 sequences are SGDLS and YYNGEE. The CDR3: CASSPPGTSGRNEQFF. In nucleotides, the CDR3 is TGTGCCAGCAGCCCTCCCGGGACTAGCGGGAGGAATGAGCAGTTCTTC.

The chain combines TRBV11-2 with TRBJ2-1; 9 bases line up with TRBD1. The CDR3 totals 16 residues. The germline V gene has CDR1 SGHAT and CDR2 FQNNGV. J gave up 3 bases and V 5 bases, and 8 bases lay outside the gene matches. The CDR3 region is CASSGQDRGLYNEQFF. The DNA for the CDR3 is TGTGCCAGCAGCGGCCAGGACAGGGGACTCTACAATGAGCAGTTCTTC. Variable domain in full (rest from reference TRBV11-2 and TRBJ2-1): EAGVAQSPRYKIIEKRQSVAFWCNPISGHATLYWYQQILGQGPKLLIQFQNNGVVDDSQLPKDRFSAERLKGVDSTLKIQPAKLEDSAVYLCASSGQDRGLYNEQFFGPGTRLTVL.